This entry is about one TCR beta chain. The antigen is unknown. An Oncomine TCR Beta short-read assay was used to sequence the DNA from cultured CD4+ T cells. TCRdb redid the calling of the PCR reads with MiXCR, one entry per CDR3 protein. The data show approximately 6,000 distinct CDR3 sequences, more than 50% seen once. The treatment here: roughly 10-day PBMC culture with coronavirus spike peptide pools or control peptides (ViraFEST assay). Expanded clonotypes were found by TCR sequencing after peptide-pool stimulation (ViraFEST). The data were taken from a study of vaccination and CD4 T cells after COVID-19. Study at large: Cellular stimulation was performed using overlapping spike peptides derived from SARS-CoV-2, HCoV-NL63, HCoV-OC43 and HCoV-229E.

The CDR3 extends over 14 amino acids. The sample was CD4+ T cells from blood, cultured in vitro. The J gene is TRBJ1-4, the V gene TRBV21-1; the table's TRBD1 call for D was not verified on the DNA. TRBV21-1 constitutes a pseudogene. This clonotype was obtained from a human donor who had recovered from COVID-19. This CDR3 is CASSKGGGQGILFF. DNA of the CDR3: TGTGCCAGCAGCAAAGGGGGGGGACAGGGGATATTATTTTTT.